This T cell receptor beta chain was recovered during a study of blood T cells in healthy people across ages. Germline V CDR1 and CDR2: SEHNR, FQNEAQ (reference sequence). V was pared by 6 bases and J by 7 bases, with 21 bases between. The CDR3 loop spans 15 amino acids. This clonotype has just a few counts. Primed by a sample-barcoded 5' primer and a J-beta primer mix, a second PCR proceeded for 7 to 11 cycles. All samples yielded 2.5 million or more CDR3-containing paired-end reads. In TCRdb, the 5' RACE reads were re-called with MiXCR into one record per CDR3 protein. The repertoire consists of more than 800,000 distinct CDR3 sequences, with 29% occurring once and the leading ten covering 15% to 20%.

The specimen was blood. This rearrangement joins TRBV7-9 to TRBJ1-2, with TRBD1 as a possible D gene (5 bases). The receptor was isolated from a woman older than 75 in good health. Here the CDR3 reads CASRFPRGVVCGYTF. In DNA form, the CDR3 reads TGTGCCAGCAGATTCCCCCGGGGGGTGGTCTGTGGCTACACCTTC. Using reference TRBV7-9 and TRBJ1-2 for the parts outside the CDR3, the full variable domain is DTGVSQNPRHKITKRGQNVTFRCDPISEHNRLYWYRQTLGQGPEFLTYFQNEAQLEKSRLLSDRFSAERPKGSFSTLEIQRTEQGDSAMYLCASRFPRGVVCGYTFGSGTRLTVV.